Sequencing of this T cell receptor beta chain was carried out in a study of Ad26.COV2.S vaccination and SARS-CoV-2 variants. Libraries were prepared by immunoSEQ multiplex PCR; TCRdb keeps only in-frame clonotypes and omits some of them. The sample holds about 390,000 clones, roughly nine tenths seen once. This clone has more than one count but fewer than ten. Its specificity is not known. Within the sample, other DNA sequences also encode this same CDR3. Overall study findings and caveats: Vaccinated individuals (as opposed to placebo recipients) had higher spike-specific TCR breadth.

The CDR3 has 13 amino acids. V gave up 2 bases and J gave up 2 bases, with 6 bases separating them. Germline V gene data show CDR1 as SGHNT and CDR2 as YENEEA. Regarding treatment: approximately 18 received Ad26.COV2.S at low or high dose, single or two shots; about 5 received placebo; per-sample allocation not given. Sampling took place 63 days after the first vaccine or placebo injection. An Ad26 vector was used to express Wuhan-strain SARS-CoV-2 spike as the vaccine. This sample comprised peripheral blood, obtained in a trial of Ad26.COV2.S vaccine versus placebo. The TCR was taken from a person aged 18 to 59 who received the Ad26.COV2.S COVID-19 vaccine or a placebo. This rearrangement joins TRBV11-3 to TRBJ1-1; D is undetermined. CDR3 region: CASSLSGNTEAFF. As DNA, the CDR3 is TGTGCCAGCAGCTTAAGCGGTAACACTGAAGCTTTCTTT.